The rows below give T cell receptor beta chains drawn from one sample of a study of T cell clones after liver transplantation. Clones were sequenced by immunoSEQ multiplex PCR, and TCRdb holds only the in-frame ones, with some missing. The repertoire holds 68,000 or so clones, with about 91% as singletons. The material sequenced was CD4+ T cells from blood, taken approximately 26 months after liver transplant. The receptors originated from a human patient who received a liver transplant. Some T cells may be provided by the graft donor. CDR3s include the opening cysteine and the closing phenylalanine or tryptophan. A D gene is named only where the DNA matches it firmly. Rows may omit the clone size; those that give it use once, few, many or a size class.

v_call	d_call	j_call	clone_size	cdr3_nt	cdr3_aa
TRBV7-2	.	TRBJ2-2	few	TGTGCCAGCAGCTTCTGGAAAGAGGAGCTGTTTTTT	CASSFWKEELFF
TRBV10-2	TRBD2	TRBJ2-7	.	TGCGCCAGCAGTCCAAGACTAGCGGGAGGGATCTACGAGCAGTACTTC	CASSPRLAGGIYEQYF
TRBV28	TRBD1	TRBJ1-2	.	TGTGCCAGCGTCGACAGGGCGTGGGGCTACACCTTC	CASVDRAWGYTF
TRBV10-3	TRBD2	TRBJ2-7	.	TGTGCCATCAGGGGACTAGCGGCGCCGAGCTACGAGCAGTACTTC	CAIRGLAAPSYEQYF
TRBV29-1	.	TRBJ2-3	.	TGCAGCGCTGGTGCAAGGGACGCAGATACGCAGTATTTT	CSAGARDADTQYF
TRBV2	.	TRBJ1-5	.	TGTGCCAGCAGTATAGAGGACAATCAGCCCCAGCATTTT	CASSIEDNQPQHF
TRBV7-9	.	TRBJ2-7	.	TGTGCCAGCAGCTTAGCGGCAGTCTACGAGCAGTACTTC	CASSLAAVYEQYF
TRBV9	.	TRBJ2-7	.	TGTGCCAGCAGCGTTTCCGGGACGTTTACCTACGAGCAGTACTTC	CASSVSGTFTYEQYF
TRBV4-2	.	TRBJ2-1	.	TGTGCCAGCAGCCAAGAGGACACAGCCCGGCCGTTCAATGAGCAGTTCTTC	CASSQEDTARPFNEQFF
TRBV11-2	.	TRBJ2-7	.	TGTGCCAGCAGCTCCGACGGACAAAGCTCCTACGAGCAGTACTTC	CASSSDGQSSYEQYF
TRBV5-1	.	TRBJ1-4	.	TGCGCCAGCAGCCGTGACCGACCCAATGAAAAACTGTTTTTT	CASSRDRPNEKLFF
TRBV5-1	TRBD1	TRBJ2-7	.	TGCGCCAGCAGCTTGACGGGACAGGAAGGCTACGAGCAGTACTTC	CASSLTGQEGYEQYF
TRBV7-8	.	TRBJ2-7	once	TGTGCCAGCAGACCCCGGGACGGACCGGGTGAGCAGTACTTC	CASRPRDGPGEQYF
TRBV5-6	.	TRBJ1-3	.	TGTGCCAGCAGCCTAGGGAGCTCTGGAAACACCATATATTTT	CASSLGSSGNTIYF
TRBV5-6	.	TRBJ2-2	.	TGTGCCAGCAGCCTACCAGCGGCGGGACTCACCGGGGAGCTGTTTTTT	CASSLPAAGLTGELFF
TRBV20-1	TRBD2	TRBJ2-1	.	TGCAGTGCTACAGCGGGAATAACGATCTTC	CSATAGITIF
TRBV11-2	.	TRBJ1-2	.	TGTGCCAGCAGCTTAGGTCGGTCCTTTAACTATGGCTACACCTTC	CASSLGRSFNYGYTF
TRBV20-1	TRBD2	TRBJ2-1	once	TGCAGTGCTCAAGCGGGAGTAGAGCAGTTCTTC	CSAQAGVEQFF
TRBV9	.	TRBJ2-1	.	TGTGCCAGCAGCGTAAGCGGTTCCTACAATGAGCAGTTCTTC	CASSVSGSYNEQFF
TRBV7-3	TRBD2	TRBJ2-1	.	TGTGCCAGCAGCTTATTTGGGACTAGCGGATACAATGAGCAGTTCTTC	CASSLFGTSGYNEQFF
TRBV30	.	TRBJ2-2	.	TGTGCCTGGAGTGCGGCGAGGGGTCCCACCGGGGAGCTGTTTTTT	CAWSAARGPTGELFF
TRBV5-5	.	TRBJ2-1	.	TGTGCCAGCAGCTTGGGATTGGGGGATGAGCAGTTCTTC	CASSLGLGDEQFF